The 26 T cell receptor beta chains in this list originate from one sample, sequenced in a study of cytomegalovirus exposure and HLA in healthy donors. Amplification used 60 Vbeta primers and 13 Jbeta primers. Generated by immunoSEQ multiplex PCR, the TCRdb table keeps only in-frame clones and is missing some. Of about 140,000 clones listed, around three fifths are singletons. Sequencing was done on a sample of PBMCs. These receptor sequences come from a woman between 40 and 55 years old in good health and CMV-seronegative.

DNA for the CDR3: TGTGCCAGCAGCGTGACAGGGGGCCGGGCAGATACGCAGTATTTT. This sequence encodes CASSVTGGRADTQYF. This sequence joins TRBV9 and TRBJ2-3; 10 bases are shared with TRBD1. Per the germline V gene, CDR1 is SGDLS and CDR2 is YYNGEE. J lost 4 bases, V lost 2 bases, and 4 bases had no gene match. The CDR3 is 15 amino acids.

The rearrangement joins TRBV7-2 to TRBJ1-6; the match to TRBD1 covers 8 bases. CDR3 length equals 14 residues. V lost 5 bases to trimming and J lost 6 bases; unmatched junction nucleotides: 3. Looked up from germline, CDR1 is SGHTA and CDR2 is FQGNSA. CDR3 protein: CASSPDRGNSPLHF. Written as DNA, the CDR3 is TGTGCCAGCAGCCCTGACAGGGGTAATTCACCCCTCCACTTT.

This clone came up a few times. V and J are TRBV27 and TRBJ2-2; 8 positions agree with TRBD1. The germline V gene has CDR1 MNHEY and CDR2 SMNVEV (reference sequence). The V gene end was trimmed by 1 base and the J gene end by 0 bases; junction bases not matched to a gene: 4. The CDR3 is 17 residues long. For the CDR3, the DNA is TGTGCCAGCAGTTTATACGGGACAGGTGCGAACACCGGGGAGCTGTTTTTT. It translates to CASSLYGTGANTGELFF.

This chain links TRBV29-1 with TRBJ1-4; D gene ambiguous. The CDR3 is 13 amino acids. Trimming took 6 bases from V and 0 from J, leaving 8 bases between them. The germline V gene encodes CDR1 SQVTM and CDR2 ANQGSEA. The CDR3 nucleotides are TGCAGCGTGAGGTCTGCAACTAATGAAAAACTGTTTTTT. This translates into CSVRSATNEKLFF.

The gene calls are TRBV5-6 and TRBJ1-2; no clear D gene. This CDR3 is built from 12 residues. The germline V and J ends were trimmed by 4 bases and 7 bases, with 11 bases remaining between them. The germline gives CDR1 SGHDT, CDR2 YYEEEE. The CDR3: CASSPSVGGYTF. The CDR3 DNA sequence: TGTGCCAGCAGCCCAAGCGTGGGTGGCTACACCTTC.

The CDR3 is CASSILGDYGYTF. As DNA, the CDR3 is TGTGCCAGTAGTATATTGGGAGACTATGGCTACACCTTC. This sequence joins TRBV19 and TRBJ1-2; D not resolved. This CDR3 contains 13 residues. V dropped 2 bases and J dropped 3 bases, with 7 bases sitting between them. Germline V lookup: CDR1 LNHDA, CDR2 SQIVND (reference sequence).

This clone was observed a few times. The CDR3, as DNA: TGTGCCAGTAGTATAGATCTATTAGGGGGCTCTGGGGCCAACGTCCTGACTTTC. Its protein is CASSIDLLGGSGANVLTF. The rearrangement uses TRBV19 and TRBJ2-6; D might be TRBD1 (6 bases). CDR3 size: 18 residues. Per germline, CDR1 LNHDA and CDR2 SQIVND (reference sequence). Trimming cost V 0 bases and J 0 bases, with 12 bases left between them.

The V call is TRBV7-9, the J call TRBJ2-2; no definite D call. CDR3 length: 14 amino acids. Germline-derived CDR1 and CDR2 are SEHNR and FQNEAQ (reference sequence). V lost 1 base, J lost 4 bases, and 7 bases lay in between. CDR3 in amino acids: CASSLGLSTGELFF. The CDR3 coding sequence is TGTGCCAGCAGCTTAGGACTCAGCACCGGGGAGCTGTTTTTT.

The V call is TRBV4-1, the J call TRBJ1-1; D call uncertain. CDR3 size: 14 residues. The germline gives CDR1 MGHRA, CDR2 YSYEKL. The V and J ends lost 3 bases and 0 bases respectively, with 8 bases between them. CDR3 DNA sequence: TGCGCCAGCAGCCACGGGAACATGAACACTGAAGCTTTCTTT. Protein sequence: CASSHGNMNTEAFF.

This chain joins TRBV5-6 and TRBJ1-1; D uncertain. Per germline, CDR1 SGHDT and CDR2 YYEEEE. Trimming removed 0 bases from V and 0 bases from J, with 12 bases in between. CDR3 length: 16 amino acids. CDR3 nucleotides: TGTGCCAGCAGCTTGGATGGAAGCGAGCTGAACACTGAAGCTTTCTTT. As protein: CASSLDGSELNTEAFF.

The V and J genes are TRBV11-2 and TRBJ2-7; D possibly corresponds to TRBD1 (5 bases). V was clipped by 1 base and J by 3 bases, with 7 bases between them. CDR3 length: 13 amino acids. Germline CDR1 and CDR2: SGHAT and FQNNGV. The CDR3 DNA reads TGTGCCAGCAGCTTAGGCAGGGTCTACGAGCAGTACTTC. Protein: CASSLGRVYEQYF. Together with reference TRBV11-2 and TRBJ2-7, the CDR3 gives the full variable domain: EAGVAQSPRYKIIEKRQSVAFWCNPISGHATLYWYQQILGQGPKLLIQFQNNGVVDDSQLPKDRFSAERLKGVDSTLKIQPAKLEDSAVYLCASSLGRVYEQYFGPGTRLTVT.

The J gene is TRBJ2-1, the V gene TRBV7-9; no firm D call. CDR1 is SEHNR, CDR2 FQNEAQ, per germline (reference sequence). CDR3 length: 16 residues. V dropped 5 bases and J dropped 0 bases, with 14 bases sitting between them. CDR3 sequence: CASSPLDPSSYNEQFF. The CDR3 DNA reads TGTGCCAGCAGCCCCCTAGACCCGAGCTCCTACAATGAGCAGTTCTTC.

This clone was counted between two and nine times. This chain links TRBV5-6 with TRBJ1-1; maybe TRBD1 (6 bases). With 4 bases removed from V and 1 base from J, the gap between germline ends came to 11 bases. The CDR3 loop spans 14 amino acids. CDR1 is SGHDT, CDR2 YYEEEE, per germline. CDR3 nucleotide sequence: TGTGCCAGCAGCCCTGGGACACCGAACACTGAAGCTTTCTTT. This translates into CASSPGTPNTEAFF.

The V gene is TRBV4-1, the J gene TRBJ2-3; possibly TRBD1 for D (6 bases). The CDR3 runs 14 residues. The V and J ends lost 4 bases and 3 bases respectively, with 11 bases between them. The germline V gene has CDR1 MGHRA and CDR2 YSYEKL. The DNA for the CDR3 is TGCGCCAGCAGCCGGGCAGGGGTTACAGATACGCAGTATTTT. This codes for CASSRAGVTDTQYF.

This clone came up a few times. This rearrangement joins TRBV18 to TRBJ1-3, with D possibly TRBD1 on 6 matching bases. Germline CDR1 reads KGHSH; CDR2 reads LQKENI. The V gene lost 2 bases and the J gene lost 6 bases, with 14 bases spanning the gap. The CDR3 loop spans 15 amino acids. The CDR3 reads CASSPDRTSLNTIYF. In nucleotides, the CDR3 is TGTGCCAGCTCACCAGACAGGACCTCTCTAAACACCATATATTTT.

The chain couples TRBV7-6 to TRBJ1-3; the D is unclear. Trimming removed 2 bases at V and 3 bases at J, with 8 bases between. Germline V gene lookup returns CDR1 SGHVS and CDR2 FNYEAQ. CDR3 length: 14 residues. The CDR3 DNA reads as TGTGCCAGCAGCTTATCCGGGGATGGAAACACCATATATTTT. Translation: CASSLSGDGNTIYF.

V gene TRBV10-2 combines with J gene TRBJ2-7; possible D gene TRBD2, 6 bases. V was cut by 0 bases and J by 5 bases, with 11 bases left in between. The germline CDR1 and CDR2 sequences are WSHSY and SAAADI. This CDR3 is 14 amino acids long. In DNA, the CDR3 is TGCGCCAGCAGTGAGTCACGGGGGTCAAACGAGCAGTACTTC. Translated: CASSESRGSNEQYF.

This clone was picked up a small number of times. The rearrangement links TRBV19 to TRBJ1-5, with D maybe TRBD1 (5 bases). CDR1 LNHDA and CDR2 SQIVND come from the germline V gene (reference sequence). Trimming stripped 2 bases from V and 8 bases from J, with 7 bases between. The CDR3 spans 12 residues. The CDR3 coding sequence is TGTGCCAGTAGTATATCGGGGGAGCCCCAGCATTTT. Residues: CASSISGEPQHF. Full variable domain (remainder filled in from reference TRBV19 and TRBJ1-5): DGGITQSPKYLFRKEGQNVTLSCEQNLNHDAMYWYRQDPGQGLRLIYYSQIVNDFQKGDIAEGYSVSREKKESFPLTVTSAQKNPTAFYLCASSISGEPQHFGDGTRLSIL.

This CDR3 is CASSLVVTGELFF. In nucleotides, the CDR3 is TGTGCCAGCAGCCTAGTGGTCACCGGGGAGCTGTTTTTT. V usage is TRBV27 and J usage is TRBJ2-2, with D unclear. Trimming removed 6 bases from V and 4 bases from J, with 9 bases in between. The CDR3 sequence is 13 residues long. In germline, CDR1 is MNHEY, CDR2 SMNVEV (reference sequence).

The genes are TRBV7-9 and TRBJ1-3; perhaps TRBD1 as D (5 bases). Germline CDR1 SEHNR, CDR2 FQNEAQ (reference sequence). This CDR3 contains 18 residues. The V and J ends lost 5 bases and 0 bases respectively, with 20 bases between them. The CDR3, as DNA: TGTGCCAGCAGCCCGAGACCTCCGGGACTTGGCTCTGGAAACACCATATATTTT. Amino acids: CASSPRPPGLGSGNTIYF.

The chain recombines TRBV9 with TRBJ2-2, with TRBD1 matching over 7 bases. The CDR3 consists of 15 residues. In germline, CDR1 is SGDLS, CDR2 YYNGEE. V was pared by 4 bases and J by 1 base, with 4 bases of the junction left unmatched. For the CDR3, the DNA is TGTGCCAGCAGCCCCCGACAGGGGAACACCGGGGAGCTGTTTTTT. Its translation is CASSPRQGNTGELFF. Full variable domain (missing parts from reference TRBV9 and TRBJ2-2): DSGVTQTPKHLITATGQRVTLRCSPRSGDLSVYWYQQSLDQGLQFLIQYYNGEERAKGNILERFSAQQFPDLHSELNLSSLELGDSALYFCASSPRQGNTGELFFGEGSRLTVL.

The rearrangement joins TRBV4-3 to TRBJ1-2; D ambiguous. V gave up 1 base and J gave up 8 bases, with 17 bases separating them. Germline CDR1 is LGHNA and CDR2 is YSLEER. The CDR3 is 15 residues long. The chain's CDR3 is CASSQVLGPGKGYTF. Here the CDR3 DNA reads TGCGCCAGCAGCCAAGTTCTAGGACCGGGAAAAGGCTACACCTTC.

This rearrangement joins TRBV7-2 to TRBJ2-7, with D uncertain. CDR1 SGHTA and CDR2 FQGNSA come from the germline V gene. The CDR3 loop spans 11 amino acids. V was clipped by 5 bases and J by 2 bases, with 4 bases between them. The CDR3 region has the DNA TGTGCCAGCAGCCCCGCCTACGAGCAGTACTTC. Its translation is CASSPAYEQYF.

This clone showed up just a few times. The V call is TRBV18, the J call TRBJ1-1, with 8 bases that match TRBD1. The CDR3 has 16 residues. The germline CDR1 and CDR2 sequences are KGHSH and LQKENI. Losses at the gene ends were 2 bases for V and 4 bases for J; bases not matched to a gene: 9. The CDR3 is CASSPNIRQGSTEAFF. The CDR3 DNA sequence: TGTGCCAGCTCACCAAACATAAGACAGGGGTCCACTGAAGCTTTCTTT.

The table lists this clone with a few counts. V usage is TRBV4-1 and J usage is TRBJ1-1, with no clear D. Deletions cut 7 bases from V and 2 bases from J, with 14 bases between. There are 14 residues in the CDR3. Germline-derived CDR1 and CDR2 are MGHRA and YSYEKL. The chain's CDR3 is CASKMTWVNTEAFF. For the CDR3, the DNA is TGCGCCAGCAAGATGACATGGGTCAACACTGAAGCTTTCTTT.

This clone was seen only a few times. V usage is TRBV7-2 and J usage is TRBJ1-1; D gene uncertain. Germline CDR1 is SGHTA and CDR2 is FQGNSA. The CDR3 sequence is 14 residues long. V lost 0 bases to trimming and J lost 0 bases, with 5 bases between them. The CDR3 loop reads CASSLAGLNTEAFF. As DNA, the CDR3 is TGTGCCAGCAGCTTAGCTGGCTTGAACACTGAAGCTTTCTTT.